There are many counts of the clone carrying this TCR beta chain. The data were obtained in a study of blood T cells in healthy people across ages. A sample-barcoded 5' primer and a J-beta primer mix were used in a second PCR of about 7 to 12 cycles. A single record per CDR3 protein comes from TCRdb applying MiXCR to the 5' RACE reads. The sample comprises some 890,000 distinct CDR3 sequences, approximately 32% of which are singletons, and 10% to 13% rests with the top ten. V was clipped by 3 bases and J by 6 bases; unmatched bases: 17. The CDR3 is 17 residues long. A further study also used this sample, focusing on T cells of mothers and their children. That source adds: Across the analysis, no persistent microchimeric T cell clones were detected.

The sequencing input was blood. V gene TRBV12-3 or TRBV12-4 combines with J gene TRBJ2-7, with 7 bases identical to TRBD1. This receptor was identified in a woman between 40 and 55 years old in good health. CDR3 sequence: CASSLGLLSDRVGEQYF. The DNA of the CDR3 is TGTGCCAGCAGTTTGGGGCTTCTTAGTGACAGGGTGGGCGAGCAGTACTTC.